This TCR beta chain was captured by sequencing in a study of T cell responses to AZD1222 COVID-19 vaccine. Study observations and caveats: Vaccination with two AZD1222 doses was followed by a rise in Spike-specific TCR breadth and depth.

Assay: immunoSEQ multiplex PCR; the TCRdb copy retains only in-frame clones and omits some. The data hold about 180,000 clones, with 70% to 90% observed a single time. The germline gives CDR1 MGHRA, CDR2 YSYEKL. The CDR3 consists of 14 residues. V gave up 4 bases and J gave up 1 base, with 8 bases separating them. Worth noting for this clone: What it binds is unknown.

Sequenced material: peripheral blood, taken on day 0 of AZD1222 vaccination. The rearrangement joins TRBV4-1 to TRBJ1-5; D is unclear. This sequence originates from an adult in good health. The CDR3 region is CASSPDSSNQPQHF. CDR3 sequence (DNA): TGCGCCAGCAGCCCCGACTCCAGCAATCAGCCCCAGCATTTT.